This TCR beta chain stems from a study of vaccination effects on CD4 cells after COVID-19. ViraFEST assay sequencing came after antigen-specific CD4+ T cells were expanded with viral peptide pools. Isolation of CD4+ T cells took place after 10 days of culture. Recipients of the vaccine had no prior SARS-CoV-2 infection and negative nucleocapsid antibodies. This CDR3 spans 16 amino acids. The junction had 6 bases not matched to a gene; V was cut back by 3 bases and J by 5 bases. CDR1 and CDR2 from the germline V gene are SGHNT and YYREEE (reference sequence). The table came from immunoSEQ multiplex PCR; TCRdb's copy has only in-frame clones and leaves some out. Here the sample spans approximately 23,000 clones, 60% to 75% being singletons. Remarks on this clone: Its antigen is unidentified.

The V gene is TRBV5-4, the J gene TRBJ2-5; 14 nucleotides align to TRBD2. The sequencing used CD4+ T cells from PBMCs cultured with HCoV-OC43 spike peptides, collected before COVID-19 vaccination. Subset reported: HCoV-OC43 spike overlapping peptide pool stimulation. The sequence was obtained from a human donor who received a COVID-19 vaccine. The CDR3 sequence: CASSSGTSGSVETQYF. In DNA, the CDR3 is TGTGCCAGCAGCTCGGGGACTAGCGGGAGCGTGGAGACCCAGTACTTC.